The next 19 T cell receptor beta chains were all read from a single sample in a study of T cell responses to AZD1222 COVID-19 vaccine. Data came from immunoSEQ multiplex PCR; TCRdb stores just in-frame clones and leaves some out. This repertoire shows 45,000 to 60,000 clones, more than 80% found once; its top ten account for less than 2%. The source material was peripheral blood, sampled on day 0 of AZD1222 vaccination. The receptors were gathered from an adult in good health.

J is TRBJ1-6 and V is TRBV7-2, with a weak D call TRBD1 (5 bases). CDR1 is SGHTA and CDR2 is FQGNSA in the germline V gene. V was pared by 1 base and J by 10 bases, with 14 bases between. CDR3 length: 15 amino acids. DNA for the CDR3: TGTGCCAGCAGCTTAGGTTCAGGGTCTAGCTCACCCCTCCACTTT. Encoded protein: CASSLGSGSSSPLHF.

The rearrangement joins TRBV19 to TRBJ2-3; D call uncertain. CDR3 length: 15 residues. In germline, CDR1 is LNHDA, CDR2 SQIVND (reference sequence). The V end lost 3 bases, the J end lost 2 bases, and 12 bases lay between the germline ends. The CDR3 DNA reads as TGTGCCAGTAGTATTTATGACTCCGACACAGATACGCAGTATTTT. Its protein is CASSIYDSDTDTQYF.

The gene calls are TRBV6-5 and TRBJ1-2; TRBD1 matches at 7 bases. Germline values: CDR1 MNHEY, CDR2 SVGAGI. This CDR3 has 16 residues. J was trimmed by 2 bases and V by 5 bases; bases with no gene match: 11. CDR3 residues: CASSNWDSGSNYGYTF. CDR3 DNA sequence: TGTGCCAGCAGTAACTGGGACAGTGGTTCGAACTATGGCTACACCTTC.

This clone has a single count. The chain carries TRBV21-1 and TRBJ1-1. TRBV21-1 is a pseudogene. CDR3 size: 16 residues. CDR3 coding DNA: TGTGCCAGCTCAGCTTTTTATCACCCCTCGAGCACTGAAGCTTTCTTT. Translation gives CASSAFYHPSSTEAFF.

The V gene is TRBV7-9, the J gene TRBJ2-2; D perhaps matches TRBD1 (6 bases). The CDR3 sequence is 15 residues long. Trimming took off 5 bases at V and 0 bases at J, with 10 bases between the two ends. CDR1 and CDR2 (germline): SEHNR, FQNEAQ (reference sequence). The chain's CDR3 is CASSPGQTNTGELFF. The CDR3 nucleotides read TGTGCCAGCAGCCCCGGACAGACGAACACCGGGGAGCTGTTTTTT. The whole variable domain, remainder taken from reference TRBV7-9 and TRBJ2-2, is DTGVSQNPRHKITKRGQNVTFRCDPISEHNRLYWYRQTLGQGPEFLTYFQNEAQLEKSRLLSDRFSAERPKGSFSTLEIQRTEQGDSAMYLCASSPGQTNTGELFFGEGSRLTVL.

The chain links TRBV6-5 to TRBJ2-7; 9 nucleotides align to TRBD2. Germline V gene data show CDR1 as MNHEY and CDR2 as SVGAGI. V lost 6 bases, J lost 4 bases, and 10 bases stayed unmatched. This CDR3 spans 15 amino acids. The CDR3 DNA follows: TGTGCCAGCAGAGAGCGGGAGGCCCTCCGGTACGAGCAGTACTTC. This translates into CASREREALRYEQYF.

The chain recombines TRBV28 with TRBJ1-3; 7 nucleotides align to TRBD1. Germline assignment: CDR1 MDHEN and CDR2 SYDVKM. V lost 4 bases to trimming and J lost 0 bases; unmatched junction nucleotides: 3. The CDR3 contains 15 residues. CDR3 protein: CASSSGGISGNTIYF. The CDR3 nucleotides read TGTGCCAGCAGTTCAGGGGGAATCTCTGGAAACACCATATATTTT. Supplemented by reference TRBV28 and TRBJ1-3, the full variable domain reads DVKVTQSSRYLVKRTGEKVFLECVQDMDHENMFWYRQDPGLGLRLIYFSYDVKMKEKGDIPEGYSVSREKKERFSLILESASTNQTSMYLCASSSGGISGNTIYFGEGSWLTVV.

This clone was detected once. The rearrangement joins TRBV14 to TRBJ1-6; the D is unclear. CDR1 and CDR2 from the germline V gene are SGHDN and FVKESK. V lost 6 bases and J lost 0, with 6 bases in between. The CDR3 extends over 14 amino acids. The CDR3, as DNA: TGTGCCAGCAGTAAGAGCTCCTATAATTCACCCCTCCACTTT. The encoded protein is CASSKSSYNSPLHF.

The chain carries TRBV2 and TRBJ1-2, with a tentative D call TRBD1 (6 bases). Deletions cut 4 bases from V and 3 bases from J, with 12 bases between. The CDR3 is 14 residues long. Germline lookup yields CDR1 SNHLY and CDR2 FYNNEI. The CDR3 region has the DNA TGTGCCAGCAGTGCTAGGACAGCCCACTATGGCTACACCTTC. Encoded protein: CASSARTAHYGYTF.

The chain is built from TRBV19 and TRBJ2-5; D remains unclear. This CDR3 spans 10 amino acids. The V gene's germline CDR1 is LNHDA and CDR2 SQIVND (reference sequence). V lost 4 bases and J 4 bases, leaving 1 base between the germline ends. The CDR3 sequence is CASSRETQYF. CDR3 nucleotides: TGTGCCAGTAGTAGAGAGACCCAGTACTTC.

This chain links TRBV15 with TRBJ1-5; D is unclear. CDR1 LNHNV and CDR2 YYDKDF come from the germline V gene (reference sequence). This CDR3 contains 15 residues. Trimming cost V 0 bases and J 3 bases, with 9 bases left between them. The CDR3 loop is CATSRDTDFNQPQHF. Here the CDR3 DNA reads TGTGCCACCAGCAGAGATACAGACTTCAATCAGCCCCAGCATTTT.

This clone appeared a single time. The chain uses TRBV4-2 and TRBJ2-4; 16 nucleotides line up with TRBD2. The CDR3 consists of 17 residues. Germline V lookup: CDR1 LGHNA, CDR2 YNFKEQ. V was clipped by 4 bases and J by 4 bases; unmatched bases: 4. In nucleotides, the CDR3 is TGTGCCAGCAGCCCCCAGGGACTAGCGGGAGGGAAAAACATTCAGTACTTC. Its protein product is CASSPQGLAGGKNIQYF.

V usage is TRBV27 and J usage is TRBJ2-3; D possibly uses TRBD1 or TRBD2 (5 bases each). The CDR3 spans 19 residues. Trimming left V 6 bases short and J 2 bases short, with 27 bases between. The germline gives CDR1 MNHEY, CDR2 SMNVEV (reference sequence). CDR3 residues: CASSSSFWGRGVATDTQYF. In DNA form, the CDR3 reads TGTGCCAGCAGCTCTTCTTTCTGGGGGAGAGGGGTAGCCACAGATACGCAGTATTTT.

J is TRBJ2-7 and V is TRBV7-9, with 11 positions matching TRBD1. This CDR3 contains 14 residues. Germline loops: CDR1 SEHNR, CDR2 FQNEAQ (reference sequence). Losses at the gene ends were 5 bases for V and 3 bases for J; bases not matched to a gene: 3. The CDR3 here is CASSPGQGGYEQYF. In DNA form, the CDR3 reads TGTGCCAGCAGCCCGGGACAGGGGGGCTACGAGCAGTACTTC.

The rearrangement links TRBV19 to TRBJ2-2, with D perhaps assigned TRBD1 or TRBD2 (5 bases each). Germline-derived CDR1 and CDR2 are LNHDA and SQIVND (reference sequence). CDR3 size: 14 residues. The V end was cut by 3 bases, the J end by 4 bases, with 9 bases between. The CDR3 protein is CASSIRGGTGELFF. The CDR3 DNA reads as TGTGCCAGTAGTATCCGGGGCGGCACCGGGGAGCTGTTTTTT.

The V gene is TRBV7-9, the J gene TRBJ2-2; tentative D call: TRBD1 (5 bases). V lost 3 bases and J 2 bases, leaving 10 bases between the germline ends. Germline V gene lookup returns CDR1 SEHNR and CDR2 FQNEAQ (reference sequence). CDR3 length: 15 amino acids. The CDR3 sequence is CASSLRQTNTGELFF. The CDR3 DNA follows: TGTGCCAGCAGCTTGCGACAGACTAACACCGGGGAGCTGTTTTTT.

The CDR3 DNA reads TGCAGCCCTCCGGCCGGGTATGGCTACACCTTC. Encoded protein: CSPPAGYGYTF. This chain links TRBV20-1 with TRBJ1-2; D not certain. CDR1 is DFQATT, CDR2 SNEGSKA, per germline (reference sequence). There are 11 residues in the CDR3.

The chain joins TRBV14 to TRBJ2-7; the match to TRBD1 covers 7 bases. The CDR3 contains 15 residues. V shed 1 base and J 2 bases; nucleotides not matched to a gene: 5. Germline V gives CDR1 SGHDN, CDR2 FVKESK. The CDR3 spells CASSQGQGVAYEQYF. CDR3 in DNA: TGTGCCAGCAGCCAAGGACAGGGAGTCGCCTACGAGCAGTACTTC.

This clone showed up just once. The V and J genes are TRBV7-2 and TRBJ2-7, with D perhaps TRBD1 (6 bases). The germline gives CDR1 SGHTA, CDR2 FQGNSA. The V and J ends lost 7 bases and 0 bases respectively, with 19 bases between them. There are 16 residues in the CDR3. CDR3 region: CASTLDRPFSSYEQYF. DNA of the CDR3: TGTGCCAGCACCCTCGACAGGCCCTTTAGCTCCTACGAGCAGTACTTC.